The 25 T cell receptor beta chains below come from one sample, sequenced in a study of a mutant IDH1 vaccine in newly diagnosed glioma. Their antigen targets remain unknown. Sequencing used immunoSEQ multiplex PCR; TCRdb keeps in-frame clones, though not all of them. The data contain over 95,000 clones, almost 90% of them singletons. The time point: week 11, during vaccination. Alongside topical imiquimod, each dose of vaccine comprised 300 ug of mutant IDH1 20-mer peptide. The source material was PBMCs, sampled from a glioma patient whose treatment included an IDH1 peptide vaccine. The receptors originated from a woman between 50 and 59 years old with glioma.

This clone is a singleton in its sample. V is TRBV7-8 and J is TRBJ2-7; D is ambiguous. Germline V gene lookup returns CDR1 SGHVS and CDR2 FQNEAQ. The CDR3 covers 12 residues. V was trimmed by 2 bases and J by 3 bases, leaving 5 bases between them. Written as DNA, the CDR3 is TGTGCCAGCAGCTTATCGCTCTACGAGCAGTACTTC. Its translation: CASSLSLYEQYF.

The chain employs TRBV11-2 and TRBJ2-6; TRBD1 matches 9 bases. Germline V gene sequence: CDR1 SGHAT, CDR2 FQNNGV. This CDR3 is built from 18 residues. J lost 1 base, V lost 8 bases, and 12 bases had no gene match. The CDR3 coding sequence is TGTGCCAGCGGGCACCCGGGACAGGGTGTATCTGGGGCCAACGTCCTGACTTTC. It codes for CASGHPGQGVSGANVLTF.

The chain combines TRBV28 with TRBJ2-7; D gene ambiguous. The CDR3 has 14 residues. Trimming removed 8 bases at V and 0 bases at J, with 14 bases between. CDR1 is MDHEN, CDR2 SYDVKM, per germline. CDR3 region: CASHWAINSYEQYF. CDR3 DNA sequence: TGTGCCAGCCATTGGGCAATCAACTCCTACGAGCAGTACTTC.

This chain links TRBV11-2 with TRBJ1-1; 8 bases map to TRBD1. The ends lost 5 bases at V and 11 bases at J; junction bases unmatched: 7. From germline, CDR1 is SGHAT and CDR2 FQNNGV. The CDR3 totals 12 residues. The CDR3 sequence is CASSARQGTAFF. The CDR3 DNA reads as TGTGCCAGCAGCGCCCGACAGGGGACGGCTTTCTTT.

The V gene is TRBV7-8, the J gene TRBJ2-5, with a tentative D call TRBD1 (5 bases). The V gene's germline CDR1 is SGHVS and CDR2 FQNEAQ. V was shortened by 5 bases and J by 5 bases, with 21 bases between the two germline ends. The CDR3 sequence is 16 residues long. In nucleotides, the CDR3 is TGTGCCAGCAGCCCCCTTCCATCGGGCTCAGGGGAGACCCAGTACTTC. It is translated as CASSPLPSGSGETQYF.

CDR3 coding DNA: TGTGCCAGCAGGCGGGAAGTGGCCGGGGAGCTGTTTTTT. Translation gives CASRREVAGELFF. J is TRBJ2-2 and V is TRBV28; D may be TRBD2 (6 bases). The CDR3 has 13 residues. The ends were cut back, 6 bases at V and 6 bases at J, with 11 bases in the middle. CDR1 is MDHEN, CDR2 SYDVKM, per germline.

V gene TRBV7-9 combines with J gene TRBJ2-5; D is ambiguous. The germline V and J ends were trimmed by 4 bases and 2 bases, with 14 bases remaining between them. Germline CDR1 and CDR2: SEHNR and FQNEAQ (reference sequence). The length of the CDR3 is 15 residues. The CDR3 reads CASSSLEGAQETQYF. Here the CDR3 DNA reads TGTGCCAGCAGCTCCCTAGAAGGAGCACAAGAGACCCAGTACTTC.

This sequence joins TRBV5-1 and TRBJ2-1, with 10 bases identical to TRBD2. Germline V CDR1 and CDR2: SGHRS, YFSETQ. Germline trimming cut 4 bases from V and 4 bases from J; bases unmatched to any gene: 8. The CDR3 sequence is 16 residues long. DNA for the CDR3: TGCGCCAGCAGCATAACGACTAGCGGGTTATACAATGAGCAGTTCTTC. This gives the protein CASSITTSGLYNEQFF.

The chain couples TRBV27 to TRBJ1-2; 9 nucleotides line up with TRBD1. Germline V gene sequence: CDR1 MNHEY, CDR2 SMNVEV (reference sequence). V was pared by 5 bases and J by 7 bases, with 17 bases of the junction left unmatched. The CDR3 is made up of 17 amino acids. CDR3 bases: TGTGCCAGCAGTGCCAAATCCGGGACAGGGTTGGCGAGTGGCTACACCTTC. Its protein product is CASSAKSGTGLASGYTF.

The chain is built from TRBV5-1 and TRBJ2-7, with D possibly being TRBD1 (6 bases). V lost 4 bases and J 5 bases, leaving 16 bases between the germline ends. Germline V gives CDR1 SGHRS, CDR2 YFSETQ. This CDR3 spans 14 amino acids. CDR3 DNA sequence: TGCGCCAGCAGCACCACCATACAGGGTAACGAGCAGTACTTC. It translates to CASSTTIQGNEQYF.

This sequence joins TRBV7-9 and TRBJ2-5; D is possibly TRBD1 (6 bases). Germline V lookup: CDR1 SEHNR, CDR2 FQNEAQ (reference sequence). The CDR3 is made up of 14 amino acids. V was clipped by 0 bases and J by 5 bases, with 10 bases between them. The chain's CDR3 is CASSLAGGRETQYF. The DNA for the CDR3 is TGTGCCAGCAGCTTAGCAGGGGGTAGGGAGACCCAGTACTTC. Full variable domain (missing parts from reference TRBV7-9 and TRBJ2-5): DTGVSQNPRHKITKRGQNVTFRCDPISEHNRLYWYRQTLGQGPEFLTYFQNEAQLEKSRLLSDRFSAERPKGSFSTLEIQRTEQGDSAMYLCASSLAGGRETQYFGPGTRLLVL.

This sequence joins TRBV19 and TRBJ2-1; tentatively, D is TRBD1 (6 bases). Per the germline V gene, CDR1 is LNHDA and CDR2 is SQIVND (reference sequence). This CDR3 is 14 amino acids long. Trimming removed 5 bases at V and 4 bases at J, with 12 bases between. This CDR3 is CASSPRQGYNEQFF. As DNA, the CDR3 is TGTGCCAGTAGTCCCCGGCAGGGGTACAATGAGCAGTTCTTC.

This clone showed up just once. In DNA, the CDR3 is TGTGCCAGCAGCCCGCTTGGGATAAACACTGAAGCTTTCTTT. This codes for CASSPLGINTEAFF. The rearrangement uses TRBV27 and TRBJ1-1; no clear D gene. CDR1 is MNHEY and CDR2 is SMNVEV in the germline V gene (reference sequence). V was pared by 6 bases and J by 2 bases, with 13 bases between. The CDR3 sequence is 14 residues long.

The gene calls are TRBV13 and TRBJ1-2, with 7 bases aligning to TRBD1. CDR3 size: 14 residues. J lost 4 bases, V lost 5 bases, and 7 bases had no gene match. Looked up from germline, CDR1 is PRHDT and CDR2 is FYEKMQ (reference sequence). CDR3 residues: CASSPMGQFYGYTF. CDR3 nucleotides: TGTGCCAGCAGCCCTATGGGACAGTTCTATGGCTACACCTTC.

The chain carries TRBV6-5 and TRBJ1-1, with D possibly TRBD1 on 6 matching bases. V shed 4 bases and J shed 4 bases, with 10 bases lying between them. Germline V gene data show CDR1 as MNHEY and CDR2 as SVGAGI. CDR3 size: 13 residues. The CDR3 region has the DNA TGTGCCAGCAGTTGGAGGGGGGGCACTGAAGCTTTCTTT. It specifies CASSWRGGTEAFF.

The CDR3 sequence: CASSSGQASSYEQYF. CDR3 coding DNA: TGTGCCAGCAGTTCTGGACAGGCGAGCTCCTACGAGCAGTACTTC. The chain employs TRBV5-5 and TRBJ2-7; 7 nucleotides line up with TRBD1. The V segment lost 5 bases and the J segment 0 bases; nucleotides outside the gene matches: 8. In germline, CDR1 is SGHKS, CDR2 YYEKEE (reference sequence). The CDR3 has 15 residues.

The rearrangement joins TRBV9 to TRBJ2-1; no reliable D call. The CDR3 spans 13 residues. Germline V gives CDR1 SGDLS, CDR2 YYNGEE. V lost 4 bases to trimming and J lost 4 bases, with 9 bases between them. CDR3 protein: CASSYTLYNEQFF. CDR3 DNA: TGTGCCAGCAGCTATACACTTTACAATGAGCAGTTCTTC.

V is TRBV14 and J is TRBJ2-1, with 12 bases fitting TRBD2. This CDR3 contains 17 residues. The V gene's germline CDR1 is SGHDN and CDR2 FVKESK. J was trimmed by 3 bases and V by 2 bases; bases with no gene match: 5. CDR3 nucleotide sequence: TGTGCCAGCAGCCAACCTGGACTAGCGGGACTCTACAATGAGCAGTTCTTC. Residues: CASSQPGLAGLYNEQFF.

The rearrangement uses TRBV5-4 and TRBJ2-7; D call uncertain. V lost 3 bases, J lost 2 bases, and 3 bases lay in between. The CDR3 contains 11 residues. Per the germline V gene, CDR1 is SGHNT and CDR2 is YYREEE (reference sequence). The CDR3 region is CASSSTYEQYF. The CDR3 nucleotides are TGTGCCAGCAGCTCCACCTACGAGCAGTACTTC.

This rearrangement joins TRBV19 to TRBJ1-1; 10 nucleotides align to TRBD1. In germline, CDR1 is LNHDA, CDR2 SQIVND (reference sequence). V was clipped by 5 bases and J by 3 bases; unmatched bases: 6. The CDR3 sequence is 15 residues long. CDR3 sequence reads: CASSSRQGAYTEAFF. In DNA, the CDR3 is TGTGCCAGTAGTTCCCGACAGGGGGCGTACACTGAAGCTTTCTTT. The complete variable domain, with remaining parts taken from reference TRBV19 and TRBJ1-1, reads DGGITQSPKYLFRKEGQNVTLSCEQNLNHDAMYWYRQDPGQGLRLIYYSQIVNDFQKGDIAEGYSVSREKKESFPLTVTSAQKNPTAFYLCASSSRQGAYTEAFFGQGTRLTVV.

This clone was found once. The chain uses TRBV7-9 and TRBJ2-1, with TRBD1 matching 12 bases. The CDR3 spans 17 residues. CDR1 and CDR2 from the germline V gene are SEHNR and FQNEAQ (reference sequence). Unmatched junction bases numbered 13, after V lost 5 bases and J lost 8 bases. CDR3 DNA sequence: TGTGCCAGCAGCCCACCTTTTGGGACAGGGGGCTCCTATGAGCAGTTCTTC. Translating gives CASSPPFGTGGSYEQFF.

The chain is built from TRBV10-3 and TRBJ1-2; 8 bases are a match to TRBD1. Germline CDR1 and CDR2: ENHRY and SYGVKD. V trimming: 7 bases; J trimming: 8 bases; junction bases outside the gene matches: 6. The CDR3 contains 12 residues. CDR3 coding DNA: TGTGCCATCAAGGACAGGGCGGAGGGCTACACCTTC. Translation gives CAIKDRAEGYTF.

This clone has just a few counts. The CDR3 nucleotides are TGTGCCAGCAGCCGATACGGGACAGGGTCTTACGAGCAGTACTTC. This encodes CASSRYGTGSYEQYF. V gene TRBV6-5 combines with J gene TRBJ2-7, with 9 positions matching TRBD1. CDR3 size: 15 residues. Trimming at V came to 6 bases and at J to 4 bases, leaving 10 bases not matched to a gene. The germline CDR1 and CDR2 sequences are MNHEY and SVGAGI.

The V and J genes are TRBV9 and TRBJ2-7; D is perhaps TRBD1 (6 bases). The germline CDR1 and CDR2 sequences are SGDLS and YYNGEE. The CDR3 covers 14 residues. The germline V and J ends were trimmed by 4 bases and 0 bases, with 11 bases remaining between them. The CDR3 here is CASSPRTVSYEQYF. The CDR3, as DNA: TGTGCCAGCAGCCCCCGGACAGTCTCCTACGAGCAGTACTTC.

This rearrangement joins TRBV4-2 to TRBJ2-7, with 9 bases lining up with TRBD2. Losses at the gene ends were 3 bases for V and 5 bases for J; bases not matched to a gene: 14. Germline loops: CDR1 LGHNA, CDR2 YNFKEQ. The CDR3 length is 17 residues. The CDR3 nucleotides read TGTGCCAGCAGCCAGGGGTTAAGGACTAGCGAGTCGAACGAGCAGTACTTC. It encodes CASSQGLRTSESNEQYF.